A selection of T cell receptor beta chains follows, all from one sample in a study of Ad26.COV2.S vaccination and SARS-CoV-2 variants. Sequencing used immunoSEQ multiplex PCR; TCRdb keeps in-frame clones, though not all of them. The sample shows approximately 340,000 clones, 92% of them seen only once. The material was peripheral blood, obtained after recovery from COVID-19. Receptors were obtained from a human donor who had recovered from COVID-19. Both conserved end residues are part of each CDR3. Fields, in order: D gene, V gene, J gene, clone size, CDR3 DNA, CDR3 protein. A D gene is named only where the DNA matches it firmly. Only some rows state a clone size, as once, few, many or a class for expanded clones.

d_call: .
v_call: TRBV20-1
j_call: TRBJ2-5
clone_size: once
cdr3_nt: TGCAGTGCGGAGAGTCAAGAGACCCAGTACTTC
cdr3_aa: CSAESQETQYF

d_call: .
v_call: TRBV5-1
j_call: TRBJ1-4
clone_size: .
cdr3_nt: TGCGCCAGCAGCTTGGCCGGGGGCACAACTAATGAAAAACTGTTTTTT
cdr3_aa: CASSLAGGTTNEKLFF

d_call: .
v_call: TRBV12-5
j_call: TRBJ1-3
clone_size: few
cdr3_nt: TGTGCTAGTGGTTTCTGGACAGACTACTCTGGAAACACCATATATTTT
cdr3_aa: CASGFWTDYSGNTIYF

d_call: TRBD2
v_call: TRBV7-8
j_call: TRBJ2-7
clone_size: .
cdr3_nt: TGTGCCAGCAGCTTAGAAGTCCAAGCCGGGACTAGCGTTTCCGGGTACGAGCAGTACTTC
cdr3_aa: CASSLEVQAGTSVSGYEQYF

d_call: .
v_call: TRBV11-1
j_call: TRBJ2-2
clone_size: once
cdr3_nt: TGTGCCAGCAGCTTACACGGAAACACCGGGGAGCTGTTTTTT
cdr3_aa: CASSLHGNTGELFF

d_call: TRBD1
v_call: TRBV20-1
j_call: TRBJ2-7
clone_size: few
cdr3_nt: TGCAGGGACAGGGGATTCTACGAGCAGTACTTC
cdr3_aa: CRDRGFYEQYF

d_call: .
v_call: TRBV5-1
j_call: TRBJ2-3
clone_size: once
cdr3_nt: TGCGCCAGCAGCACCCGAGTAGGGAGCACAGATACGCAGTATTTT
cdr3_aa: CASSTRVGSTDTQYF

d_call: .
v_call: TRBV15
j_call: TRBJ2-2
clone_size: .
cdr3_nt: TGTGCCACGCAGCTGGGGGGAACGAACACCGGGGAGCTGTTTTTT
cdr3_aa: CATQLGGTNTGELFF

d_call: .
v_call: TRBV9
j_call: TRBJ2-5
clone_size: once
cdr3_nt: TGTGCCAGCAGCGTAGCGGGGGACCAAGAGACCCAGTACTTC
cdr3_aa: CASSVAGDQETQYF

d_call: .
v_call: TRBV9
j_call: TRBJ1-3
clone_size: .
cdr3_nt: TGTGCCAGCAGCGTAGCCGGGTCTGGAAACACCATATATTTT
cdr3_aa: CASSVAGSGNTIYF

d_call: TRBD1
v_call: TRBV6-5
j_call: TRBJ1-1
clone_size: .
cdr3_nt: TGTGCCAGCAGTCTGACCGGGACAGTTGAAGCTTTCTTT
cdr3_aa: CASSLTGTVEAFF

d_call: .
v_call: TRBV12-3/TRBV12-4
j_call: TRBJ1-4
clone_size: .
cdr3_nt: TGTGCCAGCAGGGCGGGGGAAAAACTGTTTTTT
cdr3_aa: CASRAGEKLFF

d_call: .
v_call: TRBV5-4
j_call: TRBJ2-3
clone_size: .
cdr3_nt: TGTGCCAGCAGCTTGGATCCAAGCACAGATACGCAGTATTTT
cdr3_aa: CASSLDPSTDTQYF

d_call: TRBD2
v_call: TRBV4-1
j_call: TRBJ2-7
clone_size: .
cdr3_nt: TGCGCCAGCAGCCCCAACGCGGGGGGCTTCTCCTACGAGCAGTACTTC
cdr3_aa: CASSPNAGGFSYEQYF

d_call: .
v_call: TRBV6-5
j_call: TRBJ1-6
clone_size: .
cdr3_nt: TGTGCCAGCCGCTTCAGAGGCTATAATTCACCCCTCCACTTT
cdr3_aa: CASRFRGYNSPLHF

d_call: .
v_call: TRBV3-1/TRBV3-2
j_call: TRBJ1-5
clone_size: few
cdr3_nt: TGTGCCAGCAGCCAAGGCAGCAGGGGTTATCAGCCCCAGCATTTT
cdr3_aa: CASSQGSRGYQPQHF

d_call: .
v_call: TRBV19
j_call: TRBJ2-3
clone_size: .
cdr3_nt: TGTGCCAGTAGATCAGGGACGGGCAGCACAGATACGCAGTATTTT
cdr3_aa: CASRSGTGSTDTQYF

d_call: .
v_call: TRBV9
j_call: TRBJ1-6
clone_size: .
cdr3_nt: TGTGCCAGCAGCGTAAATCCCACTCGAGGGGAGATCGCTTCACCCCTCCACTTT
cdr3_aa: CASSVNPTRGEIASPLHF

d_call: .
v_call: TRBV20-1
j_call: TRBJ1-4
clone_size: .
cdr3_nt: TGCAGTGCTTCTAATGAAAAACTGTTTTTT
cdr3_aa: CSASNEKLFF

d_call: .
v_call: TRBV12-3/TRBV12-4
j_call: TRBJ2-3
clone_size: .
cdr3_nt: TGTGCCAGCAGTTTACTAGATACGCAGTATTTT
cdr3_aa: CASSLLDTQYF

d_call: .
v_call: TRBV12-3/TRBV12-4
j_call: TRBJ1-5
clone_size: .
cdr3_nt: TGTGCCTCCCAAGGGTTTAGCAATCAGCCCCAGCATTTT
cdr3_aa: CASQGFSNQPQHF

d_call: .
v_call: TRBV10-3
j_call: TRBJ1-2
clone_size: .
cdr3_nt: TGTGCCATCAGTGGGGGGACGAATCGCGGCTACACCTTC
cdr3_aa: CAISGGTNRGYTF

d_call: .
v_call: TRBV4-2
j_call: TRBJ1-1
clone_size: once
cdr3_nt: TGTGCCAGCAGCCAAGTAAGCATAAACACTGAAGCTTTCTTT
cdr3_aa: CASSQVSINTEAFF

d_call: TRBD1
v_call: TRBV7-9
j_call: TRBJ1-1
clone_size: .
cdr3_nt: TGTGCCAGCAGCCGACAGGGAGAAGCTTTCTTT
cdr3_aa: CASSRQGEAFF

d_call: .
v_call: TRBV9
j_call: TRBJ1-2
clone_size: .
cdr3_nt: TGTGCCAGCAGCGCTCATCCGGGCCCCGGTTCTGGCTACACCTTC
cdr3_aa: CASSAHPGPGSGYTF

d_call: .
v_call: TRBV7-6
j_call: TRBJ1-5
clone_size: .
cdr3_nt: TGTGCCAGCAGCTTAAAGGAGGGAGGCAATCAGCCCCAGCATTTT
cdr3_aa: CASSLKEGGNQPQHF

d_call: .
v_call: TRBV7-9
j_call: TRBJ1-2
clone_size: .
cdr3_nt: TGTGCCAGCAGCCCACAGTATGGCTACACCTTC
cdr3_aa: CASSPQYGYTF

d_call: .
v_call: TRBV3-1/TRBV3-2
j_call: TRBJ1-2
clone_size: .
cdr3_nt: TGTGCCAGCAGCCAAGAATTCGGGACAAACTATGGCTACACCTTC
cdr3_aa: CASSQEFGTNYGYTF

d_call: .
v_call: TRBV10-3
j_call: TRBJ2-2
clone_size: .
cdr3_nt: TGTGCCATCAGGGACACAAACACCGGGGAGCTGTTTTTT
cdr3_aa: CAIRDTNTGELFF

d_call: .
v_call: TRBV7-8
j_call: TRBJ2-7
clone_size: .
cdr3_nt: TGTGCCAGCAGCACAACCGGGACCGGACAGTACTTC
cdr3_aa: CASSTTGTGQYF

d_call: TRBD1
v_call: TRBV3-1/TRBV3-2
j_call: TRBJ1-2
clone_size: once
cdr3_nt: TGTGCCAGCAGCCAAGAAAAGGGGGCAGGGTATGGCTACACCTTC
cdr3_aa: CASSQEKGAGYGYTF

d_call: .
v_call: TRBV9
j_call: TRBJ1-1
clone_size: .
cdr3_nt: TGTGCCAGCAGCTCGATCTCGGAGCTGAACACTGAAGCTTTCTTT
cdr3_aa: CASSSISELNTEAFF

d_call: TRBD1
v_call: TRBV3-1/TRBV3-2
j_call: TRBJ2-7
clone_size: once
cdr3_nt: TGTGCCAGCAGCCTATTGTCCGGACAGGGGTTAGGGGAGCAGTACTTC
cdr3_aa: CASSLLSGQGLGEQYF

d_call: .
v_call: TRBV29-1
j_call: TRBJ2-3
clone_size: .
cdr3_nt: TGCAGCGGGGGGACCACAGATACGCAGTATTTT
cdr3_aa: CSGGTTDTQYF

d_call: .
v_call: TRBV12-5
j_call: TRBJ2-5
clone_size: .
cdr3_nt: TGTGCTAGTGGTGGACTACAAGAGACCCAGTACTTC
cdr3_aa: CASGGLQETQYF

d_call: TRBD1
v_call: TRBV27
j_call: TRBJ1-5
clone_size: few
cdr3_nt: TGTGCCAGCAGGGGGACAGATAGCAATCAGCCCCAGCATTTT
cdr3_aa: CASRGTDSNQPQHF

d_call: TRBD1
v_call: TRBV5-4
j_call: TRBJ1-1
clone_size: .
cdr3_nt: TGTGCCAGCAGCAGGGGACAGGGAAGGACTGAAGCTTTCTTT
cdr3_aa: CASSRGQGRTEAFF

d_call: .
v_call: TRBV19
j_call: TRBJ2-2
clone_size: .
cdr3_nt: TGTGCCAGTATCCGGACGGCCACCGGGGAGCTGTTTTTT
cdr3_aa: CASIRTATGELFF

d_call: TRBD2
v_call: TRBV19
j_call: TRBJ2-1
clone_size: .
cdr3_nt: TGTGCCAGTAGTCTCGGGACTAGCGGGGGCAGCTCCTACAATGAGCAGTTCTTC
cdr3_aa: CASSLGTSGGSSYNEQFF

d_call: .
v_call: TRBV6-1
j_call: TRBJ1-5
clone_size: few
cdr3_nt: TGTGCCAGCAGTGAATCCGGGGGGAGCGGTCAGCCCCAGCATTTT
cdr3_aa: CASSESGGSGQPQHF

d_call: .
v_call: TRBV7-6
j_call: TRBJ1-4
clone_size: .
cdr3_nt: TGTGCCAGCAGCTTAACAGGTCAAGGGCTTGAAAAACTGTTTTTT
cdr3_aa: CASSLTGQGLEKLFF

d_call: .
v_call: TRBV4-3
j_call: TRBJ2-7
clone_size: .
cdr3_nt: TGCGCCAGCAGCCAAGGAAGAGACTACGAGCAGTACTTC
cdr3_aa: CASSQGRDYEQYF

d_call: .
v_call: TRBV5-1
j_call: TRBJ2-6
clone_size: .
cdr3_nt: TGCGCCAGCAGCCTTGGGACGGGTTTTGGGGCCAACGTCCTGACTTTC
cdr3_aa: CASSLGTGFGANVLTF

d_call: .
v_call: TRBV5-1
j_call: TRBJ2-7
clone_size: .
cdr3_nt: TGCGCCAGCAGCCCCCATGGGCCGACCAAAAACGAGCAGTACTTC
cdr3_aa: CASSPHGPTKNEQYF

d_call: .
v_call: TRBV7-9
j_call: TRBJ2-3
clone_size: once
cdr3_nt: TGTGCCAGCAGCTTAAGACGCGGCGGGGGCACAGATACGCAGTATTTT
cdr3_aa: CASSLRRGGGTDTQYF